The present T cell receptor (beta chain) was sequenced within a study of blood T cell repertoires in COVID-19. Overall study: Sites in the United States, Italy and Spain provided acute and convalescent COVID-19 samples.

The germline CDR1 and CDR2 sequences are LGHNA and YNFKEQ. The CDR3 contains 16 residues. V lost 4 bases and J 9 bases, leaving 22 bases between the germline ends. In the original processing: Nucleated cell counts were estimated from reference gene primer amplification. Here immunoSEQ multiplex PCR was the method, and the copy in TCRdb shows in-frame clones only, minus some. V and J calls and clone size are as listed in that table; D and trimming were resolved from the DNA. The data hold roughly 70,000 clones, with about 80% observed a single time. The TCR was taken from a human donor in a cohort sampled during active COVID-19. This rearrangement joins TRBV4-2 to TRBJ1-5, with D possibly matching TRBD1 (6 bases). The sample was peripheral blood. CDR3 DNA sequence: TGTGCCAGCAGCCGAGACACGGGGGGCCGCTCAAGGCCCCAGCATTTT. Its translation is CASSRDTGGRSRPQHF.